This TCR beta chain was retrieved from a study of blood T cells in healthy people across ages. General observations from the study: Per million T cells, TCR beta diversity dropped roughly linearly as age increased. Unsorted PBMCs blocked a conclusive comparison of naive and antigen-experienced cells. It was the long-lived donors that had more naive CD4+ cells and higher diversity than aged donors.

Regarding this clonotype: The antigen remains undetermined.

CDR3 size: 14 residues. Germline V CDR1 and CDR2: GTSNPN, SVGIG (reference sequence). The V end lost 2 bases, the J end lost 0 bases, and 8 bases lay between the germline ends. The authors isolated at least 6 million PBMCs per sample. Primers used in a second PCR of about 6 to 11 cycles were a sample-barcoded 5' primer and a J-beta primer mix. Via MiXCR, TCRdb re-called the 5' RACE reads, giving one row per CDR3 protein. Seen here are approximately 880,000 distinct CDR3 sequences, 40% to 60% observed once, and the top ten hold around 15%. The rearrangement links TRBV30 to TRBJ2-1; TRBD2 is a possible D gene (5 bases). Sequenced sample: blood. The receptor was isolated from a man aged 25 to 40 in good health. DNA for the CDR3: TGTGCCTGGAGTCCGGGGAGCTCCTACAATGAGCAGTTCTTC. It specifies CAWSPGSSYNEQFF.